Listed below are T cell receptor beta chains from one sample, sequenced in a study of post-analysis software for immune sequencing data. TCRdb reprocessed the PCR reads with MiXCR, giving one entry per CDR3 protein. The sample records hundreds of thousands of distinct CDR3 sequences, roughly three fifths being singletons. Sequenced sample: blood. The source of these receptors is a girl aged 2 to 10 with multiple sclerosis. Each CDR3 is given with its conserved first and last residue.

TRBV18	CASSPGQGGISNQPQHF
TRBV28	CASSLSYFQANTGELFF
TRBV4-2	CASSQDGTDPTNHGYTF
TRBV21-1	CASSKEPGFDEQFF
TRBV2	CASSQAKGVQETQYF
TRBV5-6	CASSSTSRVLNYGYTF
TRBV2	CASRILTGELFF
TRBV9	CASSGQYQETQYF
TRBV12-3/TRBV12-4	CASSPETPPEAFF
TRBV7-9	CASSLSFSSDTQYF
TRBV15	CASEGTDDEKLFF
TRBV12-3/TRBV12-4	CASSYRGGTYGYTF
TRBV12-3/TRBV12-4	CASSFIVNTEAFF
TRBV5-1	CASSDRSDSYEQYF
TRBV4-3	CASSHGREGANVLTF
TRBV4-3	CASSREQGGQPQHF
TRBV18	CASSPEWNTEAFF
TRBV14	CASSPRTGDAYGYTF
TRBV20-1	CSARGLAVWETQYF
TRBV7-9	CASSLSSGRGSDTQYF
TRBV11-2	CASSLSDTQTDTQYF
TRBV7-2	CASSQPTETQYF
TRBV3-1	CASSQETRAVPLHF
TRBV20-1	CSARDPRGNEQFF
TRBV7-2	CASSLVAGPNQPQHF
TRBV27	CASRGTGYNYGYTF
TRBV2	CASSEGRVVIDTQYF
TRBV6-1	CASIRTRVGAEAFF
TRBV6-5	CATRRGYEQYF
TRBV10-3	CAIRGGTSADTQYF
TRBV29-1	CSVDDRTDTQYF
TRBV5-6	CASTRRDRVFRSPLHF
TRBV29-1	CSVEDWGNSGANVLTF
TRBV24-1	CATSGERGDQPQHF
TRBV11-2	CASSVLGELASRYTQYF
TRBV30	CAWSVPPPRDPRLSEAFF
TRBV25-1	CASSDRDRISYNEQFF
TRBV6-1	CASSEEGSASTDTQYF
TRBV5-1	CASSWAGWDTEAFF
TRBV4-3	CASSQAPGTEAPEAFF